This T cell receptor (beta chain) derives from a study of molecular identifiers for immune sequencing clone quantification. Trimming stripped 4 bases from V and 0 bases from J, with 10 bases between. In germline, CDR1 is MDHEN, CDR2 SYDVKM. CDR3 length: 14 residues. This clonotype was recorded a few times. One entry per CDR3 protein results from TCRdb running MiXCR on the PCR reads. The profile covers 460,000 or so distinct CDR3 sequences, with 20% to 25% appearing a single time and 0.7% to 0.95% taken by the ten largest. The chain employs TRBV28 and TRBJ2-7; D remains ambiguous. The receptor's source is a human donor in good health. Some libraries in this study had Jurkat cell RNA spiked in. Sequenced material: naive CD8+ T cells from blood, with Jurkat cell RNA spiked in. Noted subset: FACS-sorted CD8+CD4-CCR7+CD45RA+ naive T cells. This CDR3 is CASSSRLNSYEQYF. Written as DNA, the CDR3 is TGTGCCAGCAGTTCCCGACTGAACTCCTACGAGCAGTACTTC.